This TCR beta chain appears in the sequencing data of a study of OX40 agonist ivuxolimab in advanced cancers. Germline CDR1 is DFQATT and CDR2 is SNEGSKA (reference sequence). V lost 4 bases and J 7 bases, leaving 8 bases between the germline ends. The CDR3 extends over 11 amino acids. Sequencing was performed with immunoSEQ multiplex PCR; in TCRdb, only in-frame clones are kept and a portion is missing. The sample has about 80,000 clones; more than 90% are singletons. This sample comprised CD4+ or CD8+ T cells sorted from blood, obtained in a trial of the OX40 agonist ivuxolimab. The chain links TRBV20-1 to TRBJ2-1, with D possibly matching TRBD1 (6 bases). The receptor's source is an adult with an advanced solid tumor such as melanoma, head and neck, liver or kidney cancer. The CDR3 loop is CSANRVNEQFF. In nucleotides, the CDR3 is TGCAGTGCTAACAGGGTGAATGAGCAGTTCTTC.